In its sample, the clone carrying this T cell receptor (beta chain) ranks as medium-sized. Its specificity is not known. Three rounds of nested PCR, following a modified ARM-PCR protocol, produced the TCRbeta library. TCRdb reanalysed the multiplex PCR reads using MiXCR and keeps one entry per CDR3 protein. This sample has some 100,000 distinct CDR3 sequences; more than 55% occur once, and the top ten carry roughly 20%. The CDR3 loop spans 14 amino acids. Per the germline V gene, CDR1 is SEHNR and CDR2 is FQNEAQ (reference sequence). V gave up 1 base and J gave up 7 bases, with 11 bases separating them. This sample was included in a study of tumor and adjacent non-tumor tissue in lung cancer. The template was RNA from unsorted bulk tissue. This non-tumor lung sample came from over 3 cm beyond the tumor edge. Study conclusions and caveats: Significantly higher TCR diversity was found in tumor than normal lung. Tumor TCR diversity, when higher, was linked to shorter survival.

Specimen: distant non-tumor lung tissue. This rearrangement joins TRBV7-9 to TRBJ2-4; D remains unclear. The clonotype was recovered from a man aged 25-45 years with non-small cell lung cancer. This CDR3 reads CASSLVGSSNIQYF. The CDR3 region has the DNA TGTGCCAGCAGCTTAGTGGGCAGTTCGAACATTCAGTACTTC. Variable domain in full (rest from reference TRBV7-9 and TRBJ2-4): DTGVSQNPRHKITKRGQNVTFRCDPISEHNRLYWYRQTLGQGPEFLTYFQNEAQLEKSRLLSDRFSAERPKGSFSTLEIQRTEQGDSAMYLCASSLVGSSNIQYFGAGTRLSVL.